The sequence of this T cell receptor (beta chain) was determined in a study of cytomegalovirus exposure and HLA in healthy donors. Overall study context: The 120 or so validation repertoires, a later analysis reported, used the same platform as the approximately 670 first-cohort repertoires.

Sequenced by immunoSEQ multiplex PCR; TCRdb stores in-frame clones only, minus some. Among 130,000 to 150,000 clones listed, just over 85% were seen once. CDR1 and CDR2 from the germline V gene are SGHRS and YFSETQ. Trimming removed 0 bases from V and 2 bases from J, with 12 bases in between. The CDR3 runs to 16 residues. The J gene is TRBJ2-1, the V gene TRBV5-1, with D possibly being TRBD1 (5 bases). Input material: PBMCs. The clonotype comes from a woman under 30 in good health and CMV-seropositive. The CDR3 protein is CASSLGGGAAYNEQFF. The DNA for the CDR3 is TGCGCCAGCAGCTTGGGGGGTGGGGCAGCCTACAATGAGCAGTTCTTC.